Presented here are 18 T cell receptor beta chains from one specimen sequenced in a study of cytomegalovirus exposure and HLA in healthy donors. 13 Jbeta primers and 60 Vbeta primers were used for the PCR. Clones were sequenced by immunoSEQ multiplex PCR, and TCRdb holds only the in-frame ones, with some missing. The data contain around 87,000 clones, more than 65% of them singletons. Sequenced sample: PBMCs. These receptors all stem from a girl aged 2-10 years in good health and CMV-seropositive.

The chain is built from TRBV5-6 and TRBJ1-4, with unresolved D. In germline, CDR1 is SGHDT, CDR2 YYEEEE. Trimming removed 4 bases at V and 5 bases at J, with 9 bases between. This CDR3 is 13 amino acids long. The CDR3 loop reads CASSRTLNEKLFF. DNA for the CDR3: TGTGCCAGCAGCAGAACATTGAATGAAAAACTGTTTTTT.

This rearrangement joins TRBV2 to TRBJ2-7; 8 positions match TRBD2. Trimming cost V 4 bases and J 6 bases; bases outside gene matches: 14. Germline-derived CDR1 and CDR2 are SNHLY and FYNNEI. This CDR3 is built from 16 residues. In DNA form, the CDR3 reads TGTGCCAGCAGTGTCAAGAGCGGGAGAGGGCGGATCGAGCAGTACTTC. Amino acids: CASSVKSGRGRIEQYF.

Here the CDR3 reads CASSLFPGIGLQETQYF. The CDR3 nucleotides read TGTGCCAGCAGCTTGTTTCCCGGGATTGGTTTACAAGAGACCCAGTACTTC. V and J are TRBV7-9 and TRBJ2-5, with D possibly being TRBD2 (5 bases). CDR1 is SEHNR, CDR2 FQNEAQ, per germline (reference sequence). The CDR3 sequence is 17 residues long. V lost 3 bases, J lost 2 bases, and 19 bases lay in between.

This sequence joins TRBV15 and TRBJ2-7, with 8 positions matching TRBD2. This CDR3 comprises 14 residues. The germline CDR1 and CDR2 sequences are LNHNV and YYDKDF (reference sequence). V shed 1 base, J shed 5 bases, and the junction held 4 bases outside the gene matches. CDR3 protein: CATSRGNSGNEQYF. The CDR3 DNA is TGTGCCACCAGCAGAGGTAATAGCGGGAACGAGCAGTACTTC. Full variable domain (remainder filled in from reference TRBV15 and TRBJ2-7): DAMVIQNPRYQVTQFGKPVTLSCSQTLNHNVMYWYQQKSSQAPKLLFHYYDKDFNNEADTPDNFQSRRPNTSFCFLDIRSPGLGDTAMYLCATSRGNSGNEQYFGPGTRLTVT.

This clone was observed once. The same CDR3 arises from other DNA sequences in this sample as well. The chain joins TRBV27 to TRBJ1-2; perhaps TRBD1 as D (6 bases). Trimming removed 2 bases at V and 2 bases at J, with 6 bases between. This CDR3 has 13 residues. Germline V gene sequence: CDR1 MNHEY, CDR2 SMNVEV (reference sequence). Here the CDR3 DNA reads TGTGCCAGCAGTTTAAGGGGGAACTATGGCTACACCTTC. It encodes CASSLRGNYGYTF.

This clone was detected only once. The chain uses TRBV13 and TRBJ2-1; D not resolved. Germline V gene data show CDR1 as PRHDT and CDR2 as FYEKMQ (reference sequence). V was clipped by 5 bases and J by 6 bases, with 14 bases between them. The CDR3 length is 14 residues. The CDR3 is CASSQGPRGNEQFF. The DNA of the CDR3 is TGTGCCAGCAGCCAAGGTCCCAGAGGCAATGAGCAGTTCTTC.

The chain employs TRBV15 and TRBJ2-5; D is possibly TRBD1 (5 bases). Germline lookup yields CDR1 LNHNV and CDR2 YYDKDF (reference sequence). Deletions cut 0 bases from V and 5 bases from J, with 13 bases between. The CDR3 loop spans 15 amino acids. The CDR3 spells CATSRDRSRVETQYF. CDR3 coding DNA: TGTGCCACCAGCAGAGATAGAAGCAGGGTCGAGACCCAGTACTTC.

This chain links TRBV15 with TRBJ1-2; no firm D call. There are 13 residues in the CDR3. V lost 1 base, J lost 2 bases, and 5 bases lay in between. Germline CDR1 reads LNHNV; CDR2 reads YYDKDF (reference sequence). CDR3 bases: TGTGCCACCAGCAGAGGAGGAAACTATGGCTACACCTTC. It encodes CATSRGGNYGYTF.

CDR3 amino acids: CASSMLDRAGNTIYF. The CDR3 DNA follows: TGTGCCAGCAGCATGTTGGACAGGGCTGGAAACACCATATATTTT. The gene calls are TRBV28 and TRBJ1-3; 8 bases agree with TRBD1. Germline lookup yields CDR1 MDHEN and CDR2 SYDVKM. V dropped 6 bases and J dropped 2; count of bases not matched to a gene: 6. The CDR3 extends over 15 amino acids.

V usage is TRBV27 and J usage is TRBJ1-1; D uncertain. The CDR3 consists of 17 residues. Trimming stripped 2 bases from V and 3 bases from J, with 19 bases between. CDR1 MNHEY and CDR2 SMNVEV come from the germline V gene (reference sequence). CDR3 in amino acids: CASSLRASPRDYTEAFF. The CDR3 nucleotides read TGTGCCAGCAGTTTAAGGGCCTCCCCACGGGATTACACTGAAGCTTTCTTT.

The chain carries TRBV6-5 and TRBJ2-7; weak D call: TRBD2 (5 bases). This CDR3 spans 12 amino acids. The germline V gene encodes CDR1 MNHEY and CDR2 SVGAGI. V lost 6 bases, J lost 1 base, and 7 bases lay in between. CDR3 sequence reads: CASRGRSYEQYF. The CDR3 nucleotides are TGTGCCAGCAGAGGGAGATCCTACGAGCAGTACTTC.

The rearrangement uses TRBV9 and TRBJ1-1; D is ambiguous. The germline V and J ends were trimmed by 2 bases and 8 bases, with 13 bases remaining between them. This CDR3 has 13 residues. Germline V gene lookup returns CDR1 SGDLS and CDR2 YYNGEE. CDR3 region: CASSVIGGTEAFF. CDR3 DNA sequence: TGTGCCAGCAGCGTGATAGGAGGAACAGAAGCTTTCTTT.

This clone has a single count. The genes are TRBV19 and TRBJ1-4, with 8 bases lining up with TRBD1. CDR1 is LNHDA and CDR2 is SQIVND in the germline V gene (reference sequence). V shed 4 bases, J shed 6 bases, and the junction held 4 bases outside the gene matches. The CDR3 covers 14 residues. The CDR3 loop is CASSTHRGDEKLFF. The CDR3 DNA follows: TGTGCCAGTAGTACCCACAGGGGGGATGAAAAACTGTTTTTT.

The chain carries TRBV19 and TRBJ2-1; TRBD1 matches at 9 bases. The CDR3 spans 14 residues. The germline V gene encodes CDR1 LNHDA and CDR2 SQIVND (reference sequence). The V segment lost 6 bases and the J segment 6 bases; nucleotides outside the gene matches: 6. CDR3 sequence (DNA): TGTGCCAGTAGCCGGGACAGGGCGGTCAATGAGCAGTTCTTC. Protein product: CASSRDRAVNEQFF.

This clone showed up just once. The chain links TRBV19 to TRBJ1-1; unclear D gene. Looked up from germline, CDR1 is LNHDA and CDR2 is SQIVND (reference sequence). Trimming cost V 7 bases and J 3 bases, with 6 bases left between them. This CDR3 comprises 11 residues. The DNA for the CDR3 is TGTGCCAGTAAGGAGGACACTGAAGCTTTCTTT. Translated: CASKEDTEAFF.

This clone showed up just a few times. The CDR3 region has the DNA TGTGCCTGGAGTGTAGTTGCGGGAAAGAAGTTCTTC. Translated, it gives CAWSVVAGKKFF. The rearrangement links TRBV30 to TRBJ2-1; TRBD2 is a possible D gene (6 bases). With 0 bases removed from V and 14 bases from J, the gap between germline ends came to 14 bases. Germline values: CDR1 GTSNPN, CDR2 SVGIG (reference sequence). The CDR3 runs 12 residues.

This chain uses TRBV2 with TRBJ1-1; possible D gene TRBD1, 6 bases. The CDR3 is 13 amino acids. Trimming pared 5 bases from V and 4 bases from J, leaving 11 bases between. From germline, CDR1 is SNHLY and CDR2 FYNNEI. The CDR3 spells CASSNEGVTEAFF. For the CDR3, the DNA is TGTGCCAGCAGTAACGAGGGGGTCACTGAAGCTTTCTTT.

The V gene is TRBV10-3, the J gene TRBJ1-1; D perhaps matches TRBD1 (6 bases). The CDR3 sequence is 15 residues long. Germline V gene lookup returns CDR1 ENHRY and CDR2 SYGVKD. The V end was cut by 6 bases, the J end by 3 bases, with 17 bases between. Here the CDR3 reads CAISSSTGWDTEAFF. CDR3 bases: TGTGCCATCAGCAGTAGTACAGGGTGGGACACTGAAGCTTTCTTT.